The 20 T cell receptor beta chains in this list originate from one sample, sequenced in a study of blood T cell repertoires in COVID-19. The table came from immunoSEQ multiplex PCR; TCRdb's copy has only in-frame clones and leaves some out. The sample has 120,000 or so clones, around two thirds seen once; the top ten hold about 2.2%. The sample comprised peripheral blood. These TCRs come from a woman in her sixties or seventies with acute or convalescent COVID-19.

This clone turned up a few times. The chain recombines TRBV5-1 with TRBJ2-7; D might be TRBD1 (6 bases). The germline V gene encodes CDR1 SGHRS and CDR2 YFSETQ. The V and J ends lost 3 bases and 0 bases respectively, with 7 bases between them. The CDR3 length is 13 residues. The CDR3 is CASSWTASYEQYF. The CDR3 DNA reads as TGCGCCAGCAGCTGGACAGCCTCCTACGAGCAGTACTTC.

J is TRBJ2-1 and V is TRBV3-1 (or the pseudogene TRBV3-2), with TRBD2 identical over 11 bases. Germline V lookup: CDR1 LGHDT, CDR2 YNNKEL (reference sequence). V trimming: 5 bases; J trimming: 6 bases; junction bases outside the gene matches: 6. The CDR3 contains 15 residues. The CDR3 loop is CASSSSGGWSNEQFF. The CDR3 coding sequence is TGTGCCAGCAGCTCTAGCGGGGGGTGGTCCAATGAGCAGTTCTTC.

The chain uses TRBV29-1 and TRBJ2-3; 8 bases fit TRBD2. The V gene's germline CDR1 is SQVTM and CDR2 ANQGSEA. The CDR3 consists of 14 residues. The V segment lost 3 bases and the J segment 4 bases; nucleotides outside the gene matches: 6. This CDR3 reads CSVDFGLAPDTQYF. The CDR3 bases are TGCAGCGTTGATTTTGGACTAGCCCCAGATACGCAGTATTTT.

Only a few counts were recorded for this clone. V usage is TRBV27 and J usage is TRBJ1-5; 7 bases are shared with TRBD1. The CDR3 is 16 residues long. V lost 4 bases and J lost 1; bases outside the gene matches: 7. Germline V gene data show CDR1 as MNHEY and CDR2 as SMNVEV (reference sequence). This chain's CDR3 is CASSSGGTPSNQPQHF. The DNA for the CDR3 is TGTGCCAGCAGTTCAGGGGGGACCCCGAGCAATCAGCCCCAGCATTTT.

CDR3 amino acids: CASSLLRTVFSNQPQHF. The CDR3 region has the DNA TGTGCCAGCAGTTTATTAAGAACAGTTTTTAGCAATCAGCCCCAGCATTTT. The chain combines TRBV28 with TRBJ1-5; D unresolved. The CDR3 consists of 17 residues. The germline V gene has CDR1 MDHEN and CDR2 SYDVKM. Trimming removed 1 base from V and 0 bases from J, with 13 bases in between.

The V call is TRBV2, the J call TRBJ2-2; 7 bases are shared with TRBD1. The CDR3 has 14 residues. The germline V gene has CDR1 SNHLY and CDR2 FYNNEI. The V segment lost 8 bases and the J segment 3 bases; nucleotides outside the gene matches: 6. CDR3 sequence: CASLTGTDTGELFF. For the CDR3, the DNA is TGTGCCAGCCTGACAGGGACCGACACCGGGGAGCTGTTTTTT.

This chain connects TRBV9 to TRBJ2-5, with D perhaps TRBD2 (6 bases). The CDR3 sequence is 14 residues long. Germline CDR1 and CDR2: SGDLS and YYNGEE. V was shortened by 0 bases and J by 5 bases, with 11 bases between the two germline ends. The CDR3 nucleotides read TGTGCCAGCAGCGTAGCCCCCGGGAGCGAGACCCAGTACTTC. Its translation: CASSVAPGSETQYF.

J is TRBJ2-7 and V is TRBV9; TRBD2 agrees at 9 bases. The V segment lost 0 bases and the J segment 7 bases; nucleotides outside the gene matches: 8. The germline gives CDR1 SGDLS, CDR2 YYNGEE. The CDR3 runs to 15 residues. For the CDR3, the DNA is TGTGCCAGCAGCGTAGGGGCTAGCGGGGCTTCGGAGCAGTACTTC. This encodes CASSVGASGASEQYF.

The chain uses TRBV27 and TRBJ2-5; a weak D match, TRBD1 (5 bases). Germline assignment: CDR1 MNHEY and CDR2 SMNVEV (reference sequence). The CDR3 is made up of 14 amino acids. V lost 4 bases, J lost 1 base, and 10 bases lay in between. The chain's CDR3 is CASSWKDSQETQYF. CDR3 DNA sequence: TGTGCCAGCAGTTGGAAAGACAGCCAAGAGACCCAGTACTTC.

The gene calls are TRBV28 and TRBJ2-5; 10 positions match TRBD1. Germline V gene sequence: CDR1 MDHEN, CDR2 SYDVKM. With 4 bases clipped from V and 9 bases from J, the junction kept 8 bases outside the gene matches. The CDR3 covers 14 residues. CDR3 sequence (DNA): TGTGCCAGCAGTTCTCCCACCGGGACAGGGGCCCAGTACTTC. It yields the protein CASSSPTGTGAQYF.

In DNA, the CDR3 is TGTGCCAGCAGTTCCTCCGGGACAGCTATTTATGGCTACACCTTC. This encodes CASSSSGTAIYGYTF. This rearrangement joins TRBV27 to TRBJ1-2, with 7 bases identical to TRBD1. With 4 bases clipped from V and 5 bases from J, the junction kept 10 bases outside the gene matches. The CDR3 loop spans 15 amino acids. The V gene's germline CDR1 is MNHEY and CDR2 SMNVEV (reference sequence).

The J gene is TRBJ1-1, the V gene TRBV10-3, with TRBD1 identical over 7 bases. In germline, CDR1 is ENHRY, CDR2 SYGVKD. The CDR3 is made up of 14 amino acids. J lost 4 bases, V lost 6 bases, and 8 bases had no gene match. CDR3 amino acids: CAIRTGVSGTEAFF. The CDR3 bases are TGTGCCATCAGAACAGGGGTGTCAGGCACTGAAGCTTTCTTT.

This clone is medium-sized (0.01 to 0.1%). CDR3 loop: CASSPGTDRGHNQPQHF. CDR3 nucleotides: TGCGCCAGCAGCCCAGGAACCGACAGGGGGCACAATCAGCCCCAGCATTTT. This chain uses TRBV4-1 with TRBJ1-5, with TRBD1 matching over 10 bases. The CDR3 has 17 amino acids. Germline loops: CDR1 MGHRA, CDR2 YSYEKL. Trimming cost V 4 bases and J 3 bases; bases outside gene matches: 9.

V is TRBV28 and J is TRBJ1-6; 7 nucleotides match TRBD1. There are 14 residues in the CDR3. Trimming removed 6 bases from V and 6 bases from J; junction bases left unmatched: 5. The germline gives CDR1 MDHEN, CDR2 SYDVKM. In DNA, the CDR3 is TGTGCCAGCAGGCAGAACAGGGGTAATTCACCCCTCCACTTT. Its protein product is CASRQNRGNSPLHF.

The CDR3 protein is CAIRTGTGDTEAFF. CDR3 nucleotides: TGTGCCATCAGGACCGGGACAGGGGACACTGAAGCTTTCTTT. The V and J genes are TRBV10-3 and TRBJ1-1; 10 nucleotides align to TRBD1. The germline V gene encodes CDR1 ENHRY and CDR2 SYGVKD. This CDR3 is 14 amino acids long. The ends lost 6 bases at V and 3 bases at J; junction bases unmatched: 4.

Notes on this clone: The limits of the CDR3 on the DNA are not certain, so only TCRdb's listed CDR3 is given. The V gene is TRBV29-1, the J gene TRBJ1-2; the table's TRBD1 call for D was not verified on the DNA. The CDR3 is 16 residues long, counting both termini. Germline values: CDR1 SQVTM, CDR2 ANQGSEA. CDR3 amino acids: CSVFGAGTGSNYGYTF.

The chain links TRBV7-7 to TRBJ2-7; perhaps TRBD1 as D (5 bases). Germline V gene data show CDR1 as SSHAT and CDR2 as FNYEAQ (reference sequence). Between the trimmed V and J ends, which lost 6 bases and 0 bases, there was a span of 15 bases. The CDR3 loop spans 15 amino acids. In DNA form, the CDR3 reads TGTGCCAGCAGTATAGGGGTTGGGGACTCCTACGAGCAGTACTTC. Translated: CASSIGVGDSYEQYF.

V gene TRBV5-5 combines with J gene TRBJ1-2, with D possibly TRBD1 on 5 matching bases. This CDR3 is built from 16 residues. The germline V gene encodes CDR1 SGHKS and CDR2 YYEKEE (reference sequence). V lost 0 bases, J lost 3 bases, and 15 bases lay in between. The DNA of the CDR3 is TGTGCCAGCAGCTTGGTTTCGTCGGGGACTTACTATGGCTACACCTTC. Its translation: CASSLVSSGTYYGYTF.

This clone was counted once. The chain combines TRBV6-5 with TRBJ2-7; 9 bases align to TRBD1. V was clipped by 7 bases and J by 4 bases; unmatched bases: 8. Germline V lookup: CDR1 MNHEY, CDR2 SVGAGI. The CDR3 runs to 14 residues. The DNA of the CDR3 is TGTGCCAGCAAACGAGGGACAGGGCAATACGAGCAGTACTTC. Protein sequence: CASKRGTGQYEQYF.

This rearrangement joins TRBV20-1 to TRBJ1-2; no reliable D call. The V gene's germline CDR1 is DFQATT and CDR2 SNEGSKA (reference sequence). V was trimmed by 3 bases and J by 0 bases, leaving 5 bases between them. The length of the CDR3 is 12 residues. For the CDR3, the DNA is TGCAGTGCTAGTGACACTAACTATGGCTACACCTTC. This encodes CSASDTNYGYTF.